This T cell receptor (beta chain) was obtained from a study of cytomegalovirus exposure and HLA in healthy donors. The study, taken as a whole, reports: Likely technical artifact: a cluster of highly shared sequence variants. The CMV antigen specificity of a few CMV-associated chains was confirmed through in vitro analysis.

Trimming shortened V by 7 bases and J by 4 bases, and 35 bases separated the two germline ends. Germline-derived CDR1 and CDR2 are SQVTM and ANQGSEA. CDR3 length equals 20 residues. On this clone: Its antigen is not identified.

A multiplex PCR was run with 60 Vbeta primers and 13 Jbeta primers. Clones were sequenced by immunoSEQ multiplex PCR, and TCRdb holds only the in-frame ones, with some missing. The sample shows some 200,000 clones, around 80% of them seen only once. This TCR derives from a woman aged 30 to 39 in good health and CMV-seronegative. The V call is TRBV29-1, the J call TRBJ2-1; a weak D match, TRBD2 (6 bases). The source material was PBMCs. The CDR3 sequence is CSGKLNSPGLPPGTYNEQFF. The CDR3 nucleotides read TGCAGCGGAAAACTAAACAGCCCCGGCCTCCCACCGGGGACTTACAATGAGCAGTTCTTC.